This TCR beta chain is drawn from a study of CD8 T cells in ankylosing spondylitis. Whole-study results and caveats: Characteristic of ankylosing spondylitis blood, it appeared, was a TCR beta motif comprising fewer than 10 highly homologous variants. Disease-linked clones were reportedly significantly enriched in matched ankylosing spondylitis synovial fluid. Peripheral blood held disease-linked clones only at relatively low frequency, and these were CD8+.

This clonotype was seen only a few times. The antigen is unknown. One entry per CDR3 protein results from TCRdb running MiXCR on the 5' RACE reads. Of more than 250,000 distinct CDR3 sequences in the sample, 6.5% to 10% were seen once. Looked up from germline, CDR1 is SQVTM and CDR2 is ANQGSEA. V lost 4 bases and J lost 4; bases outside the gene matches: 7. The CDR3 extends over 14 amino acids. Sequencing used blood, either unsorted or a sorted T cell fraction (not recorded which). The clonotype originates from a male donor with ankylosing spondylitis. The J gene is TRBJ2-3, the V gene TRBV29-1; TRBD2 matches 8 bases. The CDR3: CSVAQRGHSDTQYF. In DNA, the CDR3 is TGCAGCGTTGCCCAGCGGGGGCACTCAGATACGCAGTATTTT.